One T cell receptor (beta chain) is described in this entry. Antigen specificity is unknown. There are 14 residues in the CDR3. The germline V gene has CDR1 SGHAT and CDR2 FQNNGV. The V end lost 0 bases, the J end lost 7 bases, and 12 bases lay between the germline ends. The assay was immunoSEQ multiplex PCR, and TCRdb's table has in-frame clones only and misses some. This sample carries under 55,000 clones, roughly 90% of them seen once, and the ten largest clones take roughly 6.7%. This sample is drawn from a study of OX40 agonist ivuxolimab in advanced cancers. Study-level points and caveats: Compared with CD4+, CD8+ T cells on average had more expanded clones.

This clonotype was obtained from an adult with an advanced solid tumor such as melanoma, head and neck, liver or kidney cancer. J is TRBJ1-1 and V is TRBV11-2; D gene unclear. The material sequenced was CD4+ or CD8+ T cells sorted from blood, taken in a trial of the OX40 agonist ivuxolimab. The CDR3, as DNA: TGTGCCAGCAGCTTAGACGTTAGAGCGGATGAAGCTTTCTTT. It specifies CASSLDVRADEAFF.